The entry below describes one T cell receptor beta chain. The CDR3 has 16 amino acids. From germline, CDR1 is MDHEN and CDR2 SYDVKM. V was trimmed by 7 bases and J by 0 bases, leaving 16 bases between them. The source of the sample is a study of cytomegalovirus exposure and HLA in healthy donors. The PCR had 60 Vbeta and 13 Jbeta primers. The method was immunoSEQ multiplex PCR; TCRdb's version includes in-frame clones alone and lacks a portion of them. The sample consists of approximately 180,000 clones, 75% to 85% of them appearing once. The material sequenced was PBMCs. The sequence came from a woman between 25 and 40 years old in good health and CMV-seronegative. This chain links TRBV28 with TRBJ2-1, with D unresolved. Here the CDR3 reads CASIDGQRASYNEQFF. In DNA, the CDR3 is TGTGCCAGCATAGATGGCCAGCGCGCCTCCTACAATGAGCAGTTCTTC.